The 9 T cell receptor beta chains given below trace back to one sample, sequenced in a study of molecular identifiers for immune sequencing clone quantification. TCRdb called the PCR reads again in MiXCR, with one record for every CDR3 protein. The sample consists of some 320,000 distinct CDR3 sequences, roughly 23% of them appearing once. The sequencing sample was made of naive CD8+ T cells from blood, with Jurkat cell RNA spiked in. Subset: FACS-sorted CD8+CD4-CCR7+CD45RA+ naive T cells. Every receptor here comes from a human donor in good health. Some libraries in this study had Jurkat cell RNA spiked in.

This clonotype showed up many times. The chain couples TRBV14 to TRBJ2-3, with D unresolved. Trimming cost V 0 bases and J 4 bases, with 11 bases left between them. The CDR3 is made up of 15 amino acids. Germline V gene sequence: CDR1 SGHDN, CDR2 FVKESK. CDR3 DNA: TGTGCCAGCAGCCAAGATGGGAAAGGCTCAGATACGCAGTATTTT. This translates into CASSQDGKGSDTQYF.

On this clonotype: A much larger clonotype is one base distant, so this may be a read error. The rearrangement links TRBV6-5 to TRBJ2-7; weak D call: TRBD1 (6 bases). Per germline, CDR1 MNHEY and CDR2 SVGAGI. The CDR3 has 13 amino acids. The germline V and J ends were trimmed by 2 bases and 6 bases, with 11 bases remaining between them. The CDR3 is CASSYIRGVEQYF. The DNA of the CDR3 is TGTGCCAGCAGTTACATCAGGGGCGTCGAGCAGTACTTC.

This chain connects TRBV20-1 to TRBJ2-7; D perhaps matches TRBD1 (7 bases). CDR1 and CDR2 (germline): DFQATT, SNEGSKA (reference sequence). V lost 0 bases and J 3 bases, leaving 15 bases between the germline ends. This CDR3 contains 15 residues. The CDR3 bases are TGCAGTGCTAGAGATCTAGCAGGGGGGATCTACGAGCAGTACTTC. It translates to CSARDLAGGIYEQYF.

This clonotype was counted between two and nine times. J is TRBJ1-4 and V is TRBV7-9; TRBD1 matches at 9 bases. The CDR3 runs to 16 residues. In germline, CDR1 is SEHNR, CDR2 FQNEAQ (reference sequence). The trim removed 3 bases at V and 7 bases at J, leaving 9 bases unmatched. CDR3 region: CASSFMPGTGSEKLFF. Here the CDR3 DNA reads TGTGCCAGCAGCTTCATGCCCGGGACAGGGAGTGAAAAACTGTTTTTT.

The V gene is TRBV28, the J gene TRBJ1-1; TRBD1 is a possible D gene (5 bases). V was cut by 7 bases and J by 5 bases, with 17 bases left in between. CDR1 MDHEN and CDR2 SYDVKM come from the germline V gene. The CDR3 is 14 amino acids. CDR3 region: CASNIRQSGTEAFF. The CDR3, as DNA: TGTGCCAGCAATATTAGACAGTCAGGGACTGAAGCTTTCTTT.

This clonotype was observed a handful of times. This chain uses TRBV7-3 with TRBJ1-5; TRBD1 matches 7 bases. The CDR3 length is 14 residues. The J segment lost 4 bases and the V segment lost 5 bases, leaving 5 bases of the junction unmatched. Germline CDR1 SGHTA, CDR2 FQGTGA. The CDR3 nucleotides are TGTGCCAGCAGCACGGGACAGTTGAATCAGCCCCAGCATTTT. Protein sequence: CASSTGQLNQPQHF.

The chain has TRBV19 and TRBJ1-1; D remains ambiguous. Per germline, CDR1 LNHDA and CDR2 SQIVND (reference sequence). V lost 3 bases, J lost 5 bases, and 7 bases lay in between. This CDR3 region has 12 residues. The CDR3 bases are TGTGCCAGTAGTATGGGGTGGACTGAAGCTTTCTTT. Translated, it gives CASSMGWTEAFF.

This clonotype was picked up many times. The V and J genes are TRBV9 and TRBJ2-2, with 9 bases fitting TRBD1. The germline CDR1 and CDR2 sequences are SGDLS and YYNGEE. There are 16 residues in the CDR3. V shed 0 bases and J 1 base; nucleotides not matched to a gene: 1. The CDR3 nucleotides read TGTGCCAGCAGCGTAGAGGACAGGGGGAACACCGGGGAGCTGTTTTTT. This encodes CASSVEDRGNTGELFF. The whole variable domain, filled in from reference TRBV9 and TRBJ2-2, reads DSGVTQTPKHLITATGQRVTLRCSPRSGDLSVYWYQQSLDQGLQFLIQYYNGEERAKGNILERFSAQQFPDLHSELNLSSLELGDSALYFCASSVEDRGNTGELFFGEGSRLTVL.

On this clonotype: The CDR3 does not close with the conserved phenylalanine or tryptophan, likely indicating a read error. The J gene is TRBJ2-6, the V gene TRBV13, with no clear D. Trimming removed 6 bases from V and 0 bases from J, with 21 bases in between. Germline CDR1 reads PRHDT; CDR2 reads FYEKMQ (reference sequence). This CDR3 has 19 amino acids. The CDR3 DNA reads TGTGCCAGCAGTGGGATTCTTGGCCACTCCCTCTCTGGGGCCAACGTCCTGACTTCC. Protein sequence: CASSGILGHSLSGANVLTS.